This TCR beta chain appears in the sequencing data of a study of T cell repertoires in ileal Crohn's disease. Method: immunoSEQ multiplex PCR; TCRdb's copy keeps in-frame clones and lacks some. The repertoire includes approximately 13,000 clones, 60% to 85% of them detected once, and under 5% sits in the top ten. Germline V gives CDR1 LNHNV, CDR2 YYDKDF (reference sequence). This CDR3 contains 15 residues. Between the trimmed V and J ends, which lost 3 bases and 5 bases, there was a span of 13 bases. Sequenced sample: ileal tissue. The V gene is TRBV15, the J gene TRBJ2-2, with D possibly matching TRBD1 (5 bases). The sequence came from an adult with Crohn's disease. CDR3 in amino acids: CATSSVTAPTGELFF. In DNA, the CDR3 is TGTGCCACCAGCAGTGTGACAGCTCCTACCGGGGAGCTGTTTTTT.